The 13 T cell receptor beta chains in this list originate from one sample, sequenced in a study of T cell responses to AZD1222 COVID-19 vaccine. This table comes from immunoSEQ multiplex PCR, and its TCRdb copy is limited to in-frame clones, with some not included. The sample gives tens of thousands of clones, 65% to 90% of which show up once; roughly a fifth is in the top ten. Sequences were derived from peripheral blood, sampled on day 0 of AZD1222 vaccination. The receptors derive from an adult in good health.

This sequence joins TRBV7-9 and TRBJ1-4; unclear D gene. CDR3 length: 15 residues. The germline gives CDR1 SEHNR, CDR2 FQNEAQ (reference sequence). Trimming took off 2 bases at V and 7 bases at J, with 14 bases between the two ends. This CDR3 is CASSLLLTGGEKLFF. For the CDR3, the DNA is TGTGCCAGCAGCTTACTGTTAACGGGCGGTGAAAAACTGTTTTTT.

This clone was counted a few times. The junction shows a germline mismatch at one end, possibly a read error. The chain is built from TRBV3-1 (or the pseudogene TRBV3-2) and TRBJ2-1; 8 bases line up with TRBD2. Germline V gene data show CDR1 as LGHDT and CDR2 as YNNKEL (reference sequence). The CDR3 is 13 residues long. CDR3: CASSQAGLAPPLF. CDR3 bases: TGTGCCAGCAGCCAAGCAGGACTAGCTCCCCCCCTCTTC.

The chain is built from TRBV9 and TRBJ2-1; TRBD2 aligns across 9 bases. The germline gives CDR1 SGDLS, CDR2 YYNGEE. CDR3 length equals 17 residues. The V segment lost 0 bases and the J segment 9 bases; nucleotides outside the gene matches: 13. The CDR3 region is CASSVGGGASLAGEQFF. In nucleotides, the CDR3 is TGTGCCAGCAGCGTAGGCGGGGGGGCCTCATTAGCGGGTGAGCAGTTCTTC.

Relative to its sample, this clone is medium-sized. The chain's CDR3 is CASSIIPGSNQPQHF. For the CDR3, the DNA is TGTGCCAGTAGTATAATACCAGGGTCCAATCAGCCCCAGCATTTT. J is TRBJ1-5 and V is TRBV19; the D gene is possibly TRBD1 (5 bases). The CDR3 runs to 15 residues. Germline V gene lookup returns CDR1 LNHDA and CDR2 SQIVND (reference sequence). V lost 2 bases, J lost 3 bases, and 11 bases lay in between.

This chain uses TRBV28 with TRBJ1-4, with 8 nucleotides matching TRBD1. Trimming removed 4 bases from V and 5 bases from J; junction bases left unmatched: 3. The germline V gene encodes CDR1 MDHEN and CDR2 SYDVKM. The CDR3 extends over 14 amino acids. The CDR3 bases are TGTGCCAGCAGTTCCTGGACAGGGAATGAAAAACTGTTTTTT. It specifies CASSSWTGNEKLFF.

This chain connects TRBV6-5 to TRBJ1-1; TRBD1 might be the D (5 bases). The V and J ends lost 6 bases and 5 bases respectively, with 16 bases between them. The CDR3 contains 14 residues. CDR1 is MNHEY and CDR2 is SVGAGI in the germline V gene. The CDR3 DNA reads TGTGCCAGCAGCATCACAGACAGCCGAACTGAAGCTTTCTTT. It encodes CASSITDSRTEAFF.

V gene TRBV3-1 (or the pseudogene TRBV3-2) combines with J gene TRBJ1-3; weak D call: TRBD1 (5 bases). The V and J ends lost 4 bases and 0 bases respectively, with 10 bases between them. Germline assignment: CDR1 LGHDT and CDR2 YNNKEL (reference sequence). The CDR3 sequence is 15 residues long. The CDR3 is CASSPQGYSGNTIYF. The CDR3 DNA sequence: TGTGCCAGCAGCCCGCAGGGTTACTCTGGAAACACCATATATTTT.

For this clone: This same CDR3 is encoded by further DNA sequences in the sample. The chain has TRBV7-3 and TRBJ2-7, with 7 bases fitting TRBD2. Germline trimming cut 5 bases from V and 2 bases from J; bases unmatched to any gene: 6. Germline V CDR1 and CDR2: SGHTA, FQGTGA. There are 14 residues in the CDR3. As DNA, the CDR3 is TGTGCCAGCAGCCTAGGTGGGGGGGCCTACGAGCAGTACTTC. This translates into CASSLGGGAYEQYF.

This chain uses TRBV6-5 with TRBJ2-7; D tentatively reads TRBD1 or TRBD2 (5 bases each). CDR1 and CDR2 from the germline V gene are MNHEY and SVGAGI. This CDR3 contains 13 residues. V was shortened by 4 bases and J by 3 bases, with 10 bases between the two germline ends. DNA for the CDR3: TGTGCCAGCAGTTCCCTGAGGGGCTACGAGCAGTACTTC. Translated, it gives CASSSLRGYEQYF.

This chain connects TRBV6-6 to TRBJ2-1; D remains unclear. Trimming removed 2 bases from V and 9 bases from J, with 11 bases in between. Per germline, CDR1 MNHNY and CDR2 SVGAGI (reference sequence). This CDR3 region has 13 residues. The CDR3 here is CASSYSESVEQFF. As DNA, the CDR3 is TGTGCCAGCAGTTACAGTGAGAGCGTTGAGCAGTTCTTC.

A word on this clone: Other DNA sequences from this sample encode an identical CDR3 as well. The CDR3 protein is CASSLLGTEAFF. The CDR3 region has the DNA TGTGCCAGCAGTTTGTTGGGGACTGAAGCTTTCTTT. The genes are TRBV12-3 or TRBV12-4 and TRBJ1-1; D not resolved. This CDR3 region has 12 residues. The V gene lost 3 bases and the J gene lost 5 bases, with 7 bases spanning the gap.

This CDR3 reads CASKKGQDYGYTF. In DNA, the CDR3 is TGTGCCAGCAAGAAGGGGCAAGATTATGGCTACACCTTC. V gene TRBV6-5 combines with J gene TRBJ1-2, with D possibly TRBD1 on 5 matching bases. With 7 bases removed from V and 5 bases from J, the gap between germline ends came to 14 bases. The CDR3 length is 13 residues. Germline-derived CDR1 and CDR2 are MNHEY and SVGAGI.

The J gene is TRBJ1-6, the V gene TRBV2; TRBD1 might be the D (5 bases). The CDR3 has 14 residues. The V end was cut by 8 bases, the J end by 4 bases, with 12 bases between. CDR1 is SNHLY, CDR2 FYNNEI, per germline. In nucleotides, the CDR3 is TGTGCCAGCCGGCAGGACACTTATAATTCACCCCTCCACTTT. Its protein is CASRQDTYNSPLHF.